Listed below are T cell receptor beta chains from one sample, sequenced in a study of human T cells and chemical hapten exposure. TCRdb re-called the RACE reads through MiXCR, storing one row per CDR3 protein. The sample consists of tens of thousands of distinct CDR3 sequences, under 12% of them appearing once. Sequencing used whole blood, obtained in connection with sensitization to the hapten diphenylcyclopropenone (DPC). Source of these receptors: a man in his thirties or forties with alopecia areata. Some clones in this sample may be carry-over from other donors' samples. The conserved cysteine and the conserved F or W are not part of the CDR3 here.

ASKADPTNEKLF TRBV28
ASSQVGYTEAF TRBV3-1
ASSLRQRYTEAF TRBV7-2
ASSPDRVTEAF TRBV18
ASSVAVGQHYGYT TRBV9
ASSLVALSSYNSPLH TRBV7-2
ASSLVWSENEQF TRBV7-8
ASSSGTSGNTIY TRBV11-1
ASRTQGGSRGYT TRBV6-5
ASSYRGLPVGETQY TRBV6-2/TRBV6-3
ASSGGSSGQETQY TRBV28
ASSFVLNTEAF TRBV5-4
VWRPGLAGATGEQF TRBV30
ASSFSRGSNNEQF TRBV5-4
ASSQVQPNEQF TRBV4-1
ASSVDGRQY TRBV2
ASSLGPSGDRPAF TRBV7-9
ASSATRAANEKLF TRBV7-2
ASSHIDGALEAF TRBV4-2
SATFGNEKLF TRBV20-1
ASRFGTSGRNEQF TRBV11-3
ASSLGLNGDEQF TRBV28
SARVPNRGQETQY TRBV20-1
ASSLSGLIYNEKLF TRBV28
ASSYSVLQGQGSYEQY TRBV6-5
ASSTSATPAYEQF TRBV12-3/TRBV12-4
ASSIRTSGQETQY TRBV5-1
ASRGTGGGQPQH TRBV6-5
ASSVDAGNYYGYT TRBV9
ASSGGEGSYNEQF TRBV3-1
AISEPTRLIPPPHPDTQY TRBV10-3
ASSITGRQPQH TRBV19
SVPPTGQDYNEQF TRBV20-1
ASSQIPLGPSYNEQF TRBV4-1
ASSQATGFAETQY TRBV4-3
ASSYVQHPGTGNTGELF TRBV6-5
ASRIGSSYNEQF TRBV6-1
ASSLSGMNTEAF TRBV5-1
ASSYTGGANEQF TRBV6-2/TRBV6-3
ASSLQTYYGYT TRBV4-3
SASRGQGVNEQF TRBV20-1
ASSYYQRPQH TRBV6-2/TRBV6-3
ASSRTSDQETQY TRBV7-9
ASSSSQGYNSPLH TRBV5-6
ASKQATYPQETQY TRBV28
ASSLDKVKTEAF TRBV6-1
AILGGPPYNEQF TRBV10-3
ASSPRQGAVNYGYT TRBV18
ASSAGTNDEQF TRBV12-3/TRBV12-4
ASSVGLAPHEQY TRBV9
ASTSEGTPANYGYT TRBV7-9